This TCR beta chain was sequenced for a study of esophageal squamous cell carcinoma under preoperative chemotherapy. On the study more broadly: Samples included peripheral blood T cells as well as tumor-infiltrating lymphocytes.

The study, taken as a whole, reports: After treatment, tumor-infiltrating lymphocytes apparently came partly from blood T cells. Tumor-infiltrating lymphocytes showed no significant post-chemotherapy TCR diversity increase, unlike peripheral T cells.

As for time point: after preoperative PTX-NDP chemotherapy. V dropped 0 bases and J dropped 6 bases, with 8 bases sitting between them. CDR3 length: 14 amino acids. Germline CDR1 reads SEHNR; CDR2 reads FQNEAQ (reference sequence). A single record per CDR3 protein comes from TCRdb applying MiXCR to the PCR reads. The sample lists around 34,000 distinct CDR3 sequences; around 50% were seen once. This clonotype was detected ten times or more. What it binds is not known. The rearrangement links TRBV7-9 to TRBJ2-2; D is ambiguous. This material was collected from a patient given preoperative chemotherapy. The TCR was taken from a human donor with esophageal squamous cell carcinoma. The donor label of this sample is uncertain. The CDR3 is CASSLALDAGELFF. CDR3 nucleotides: TGTGCCAGCAGCTTAGCGCTGGACGCCGGGGAGCTGTTTTTT. Full variable domain (missing parts from reference TRBV7-9 and TRBJ2-2): DTGVSQNPRHKITKRGQNVTFRCDPISEHNRLYWYRQTLGQGPEFLTYFQNEAQLEKSRLLSDRFSAERPKGSFSTLEIQRTEQGDSAMYLCASSLALDAGELFFGEGSRLTVL.